The 20 T cell receptor beta chains below were found in one sample sequenced in a study of chemoradiotherapy in HPV16-positive cancers. Libraries were prepared by immunoSEQ multiplex PCR; TCRdb keeps only in-frame clonotypes and omits some of them. The table records 5,500 to 6,500 clones, more than 80% of them present only once. The sequencing used tumor tissue, collected from a patient who underwent chemoradiotherapy. The source of these receptors is a human donor with HPV-associated anogenital cancer.

In this sample, this clone turned up once. This chain links TRBV11-3 with TRBJ2-3, with TRBD2 matching over 7 bases. After removal of 5 bases from V and 2 bases from J, the junction contained 10 bases not matched to a gene. The germline V gene has CDR1 SGHNT and CDR2 YENEEA. There are 16 residues in the CDR3. In nucleotides, the CDR3 is TGTGCCAGCAGCCTACGGGGCGGGAGCCCCACAGATACGCAGTATTTT. It yields the protein CASSLRGGSPTDTQYF.

J is TRBJ2-5 and V is TRBV5-1, with TRBD1 as a possible D gene (6 bases). The germline V gene has CDR1 SGHRS and CDR2 YFSETQ. The CDR3 spans 14 residues. Trimming pared 0 bases from V and 5 bases from J, leaving 11 bases between. CDR3 amino acids: CASSLGTGLETQYF. The CDR3 DNA follows: TGCGCCAGCAGCTTGGGAACAGGGCTGGAGACCCAGTACTTC.

This clone was seen just once. The V call is TRBV27, the J call TRBJ1-1, with a weak D call TRBD1 (5 bases). CDR3 length: 15 residues. Germline CDR1 and CDR2: MNHEY and SMNVEV (reference sequence). Trimming took 3 bases from V and 0 from J, leaving 11 bases between them. The CDR3 nucleotides are TGTGCCAGCAGTTTGAACGACAGAATGAACACTGAAGCTTTCTTT. Its translation is CASSLNDRMNTEAFF.

The J gene is TRBJ2-3, the V gene TRBV7-9; 15 bases line up with TRBD2. The length of the CDR3 is 15 residues. Per the germline V gene, CDR1 is SEHNR and CDR2 is FQNEAQ (reference sequence). The junction had 5 bases not matched to a gene; V was cut back by 7 bases and J by 6 bases. CDR3 in DNA: TGTGCCAGCAACCTCGGGACTAGCGGGAGGGATACGCAGTATTTT. Amino acid sequence: CASNLGTSGRDTQYF.

This chain uses TRBV19 with TRBJ1-5; D possibly corresponds to TRBD1 (5 bases). V was pared by 3 bases and J by 4 bases, with 10 bases between. The CDR3 consists of 14 residues. Germline assignment: CDR1 LNHDA and CDR2 SQIVND (reference sequence). CDR3 DNA sequence: TGTGCCAGTAGTATGGGGGACCGAAATCAGCCCCAGCATTTT. This translates into CASSMGDRNQPQHF.

The chain employs TRBV11-3 and TRBJ1-6; TRBD1 aligns across 7 bases. Germline lookup yields CDR1 SGHNT and CDR2 YENEEA. V lost 1 base and J lost 10; bases outside the gene matches: 7. The CDR3 loop spans 15 amino acids. CDR3 protein: CASSLGQGGLSPLHF. CDR3 coding DNA: TGTGCCAGCAGCTTAGGACAGGGTGGCTTGTCACCCCTCCACTTT.

About this clone: At one boundary the junction diverges from the germline segment, which might be a read error. The V and J genes are TRBV5-4 and TRBJ2-2; D is perhaps TRBD1 or TRBD2 (6 bases each). CDR3 length: 14 residues. The germline V gene encodes CDR1 SGHNT and CDR2 YYREEE (reference sequence). CDR3 coding DNA: TGTGCCAGCAGTTCCGACAGGATCCCCGGGGGGCTGTTTTTT. Protein: CASSSDRIPGGLFF. Full variable domain (rest looked up from reference TRBV5-4 and TRBJ2-2): ETGVTQSPTHLIKTRGQQVTLRCSSQSGHNTVSWYQQALGQGPQFIFQYYREEENGRGNFPPRFSGLQFPNYSSELNVNALELDDSALYLCASSSDRIPGGLFFGEGSRLTVL.

The rearrangement joins TRBV6-6 to TRBJ2-3; D may be TRBD2 (6 bases). The V end was cut by 6 bases, the J end by 2 bases, with 12 bases between. The CDR3 is made up of 14 amino acids. In germline, CDR1 is MNHNY, CDR2 SVGAGI (reference sequence). The CDR3 protein is CASRRETYTDTQYF. DNA for the CDR3: TGTGCCAGCAGACGGGAGACTTACACAGATACGCAGTATTTT.

The chain combines TRBV6-5 with TRBJ1-5, with a tentative D call TRBD1 (5 bases). CDR1 is MNHEY, CDR2 SVGAGI, per germline. Trimming removed 7 bases from V and 0 bases from J, with 13 bases in between. The CDR3 runs 15 residues. Written as DNA, the CDR3 is TGTGCCAGCAAAAGGTGGGACGGTAGCAATCAGCCCCAGCATTTT. Amino acid sequence: CASKRWDGSNQPQHF.

The V call is TRBV5-1, the J call TRBJ1-3; D uncertain. The V gene lost 4 bases and the J gene lost 0 bases, with 11 bases spanning the gap. This CDR3 is built from 15 residues. The germline V gene has CDR1 SGHRS and CDR2 YFSETQ. CDR3 DNA sequence: TGCGCCAGCAGCCCTAGCCAGCCCTCTGGAAACACCATATATTTT. Amino acids: CASSPSQPSGNTIYF.

This clone was recorded once. The chain is built from TRBV7-6 and TRBJ1-5; 7 positions agree with TRBD1. V was clipped by 2 bases and J by 9 bases; unmatched bases: 4. This CDR3 spans 13 amino acids. Per germline, CDR1 SGHVS and CDR2 FNYEAQ. The CDR3 region has the DNA TGTGCCAGCAGCTTAACACAGGGGCGGCCCCAGCATTTT. It specifies CASSLTQGRPQHF.

J is TRBJ2-3 and V is TRBV30, with D unresolved. CDR1 and CDR2 (germline): GTSNPN, SVGIG (reference sequence). The CDR3 totals 12 residues. Trimming cost V 0 bases and J 0 bases, with 1 base left between them. This CDR3 reads CAWSVSTDTQYF. CDR3 nucleotides: TGTGCCTGGAGTGTCAGCACAGATACGCAGTATTTT.

This clone was seen a few times. The rearrangement links TRBV5-8 to TRBJ2-2, with a weak D call TRBD2 (6 bases). The V end was cut by 2 bases, the J end by 1 base, with 12 bases between. Germline V CDR1 and CDR2: SGHTS, YDEGEE. CDR3 length: 16 residues. CDR3 loop: CASSFTGSGNTGELFF. The CDR3 nucleotides are TGTGCCAGCAGCTTCACGGGTAGCGGGAACACCGGGGAGCTGTTTTTT.

The genes are TRBV7-2 and TRBJ2-5; 10 bases are a match to TRBD2. Per germline, CDR1 SGHTA and CDR2 FQGNSA. This CDR3 contains 14 residues. The J segment lost 5 bases and the V segment lost 6 bases, leaving 6 bases of the junction unmatched. CDR3 in amino acids: CASRLYSGRETQYF. The CDR3 DNA reads TGTGCCAGCAGACTTTATAGCGGGAGGGAGACCCAGTACTTC.

This chain joins TRBV7-6 and TRBJ1-1; D call uncertain. Between the trimmed V and J ends, which lost 5 bases and 3 bases, there was a span of 13 bases. CDR3 length: 14 amino acids. Looked up from germline, CDR1 is SGHVS and CDR2 is FNYEAQ. The CDR3 reads CASSPPSSYTEAFF. For the CDR3, the DNA is TGTGCCAGCAGCCCCCCCAGCAGCTACACTGAAGCTTTCTTT.

V and J are TRBV11-2 and TRBJ2-5, with a tentative D call TRBD1 (6 bases). The ends were cut back, 1 base at V and 5 bases at J, with 11 bases in the middle. The CDR3 covers 14 residues. Per germline, CDR1 SGHAT and CDR2 FQNNGV. The CDR3 loop is CASSLGGHPETQYF. The DNA of the CDR3 is TGTGCCAGCAGCTTAGGGGGACACCCGGAGACCCAGTACTTC.

V is TRBV5-5 and J is TRBJ1-2, with D perhaps TRBD1 (5 bases). Germline assignment: CDR1 SGHKS and CDR2 YYEKEE (reference sequence). The CDR3 has 13 amino acids. V was cut by 3 bases and J by 4 bases, with 10 bases left in between. CDR3 loop: CASSSRDGYGYTF. In DNA form, the CDR3 reads TGTGCCAGCAGCTCCCGGGACGGCTATGGCTACACCTTC. Based on the CDR3 plus reference TRBV5-5 and TRBJ1-2, the full variable domain is DAGVTQSPTHLIKTRGQQVTLRCSPISGHKSVSWYQQVLGQGPQFIFQYYEKEERGRGNFPDRFSARQFPNYSSELNVNALLLGDSALYLCASSSRDGYGYTFGSGTRLTVV.

V is TRBV19 and J is TRBJ2-3, with TRBD2 matching 12 bases. The trim removed 5 bases at V and 4 bases at J, leaving 4 bases unmatched. The CDR3 contains 15 residues. Germline V gives CDR1 LNHDA, CDR2 SQIVND (reference sequence). This CDR3 reads CASSETSGSADTQYF. DNA of the CDR3: TGTGCCAGTAGTGAGACTAGCGGGAGTGCAGATACGCAGTATTTT.

The V call is TRBV5-6, the J call TRBJ1-2, with D perhaps matching TRBD1 (6 bases). Looked up from germline, CDR1 is SGHDT and CDR2 is YYEEEE. CDR3 length: 15 residues. V was shortened by 0 bases and J by 2 bases, with 11 bases between the two germline ends. The CDR3 protein is CASSLGGTLNYGYTF. The CDR3, as DNA: TGTGCCAGCAGCTTGGGCGGGACACTCAACTATGGCTACACCTTC.

The chain is built from TRBV5-5 and TRBJ2-7; D ambiguous. The CDR3 is 12 residues long. Germline CDR1 is SGHKS and CDR2 is YYEKEE (reference sequence). V shed 0 bases and J shed 5 bases, with 6 bases lying between them. The CDR3 reads CASSLAGNEQYF. In DNA, the CDR3 is TGTGCCAGCAGCTTGGCGGGCAACGAGCAGTACTTC.